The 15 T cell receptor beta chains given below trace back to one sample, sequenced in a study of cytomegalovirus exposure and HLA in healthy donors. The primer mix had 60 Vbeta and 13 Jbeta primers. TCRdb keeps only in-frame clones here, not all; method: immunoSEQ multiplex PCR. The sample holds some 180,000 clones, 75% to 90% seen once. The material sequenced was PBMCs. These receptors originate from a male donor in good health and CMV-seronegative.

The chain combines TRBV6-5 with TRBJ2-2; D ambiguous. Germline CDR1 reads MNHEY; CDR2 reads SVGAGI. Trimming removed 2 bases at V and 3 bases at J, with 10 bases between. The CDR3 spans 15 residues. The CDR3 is CASSYRAPYTGELFF. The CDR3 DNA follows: TGTGCCAGCAGTTACCGAGCCCCTTACACCGGGGAGCTGTTTTTT.

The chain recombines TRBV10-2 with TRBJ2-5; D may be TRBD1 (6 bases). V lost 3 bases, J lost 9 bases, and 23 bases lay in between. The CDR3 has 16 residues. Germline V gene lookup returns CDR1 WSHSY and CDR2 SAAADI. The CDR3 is CASSEDRTDSQRAQYF. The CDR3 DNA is TGCGCCAGCAGTGAAGATAGGACGGACAGCCAACGGGCCCAGTACTTC.

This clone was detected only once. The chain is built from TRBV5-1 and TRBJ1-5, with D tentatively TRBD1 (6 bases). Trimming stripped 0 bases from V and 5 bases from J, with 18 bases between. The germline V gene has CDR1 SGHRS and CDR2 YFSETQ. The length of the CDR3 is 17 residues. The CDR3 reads CASSLAPGRKGDQPQHF. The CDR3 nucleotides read TGCGCCAGCAGCTTGGCGCCAGGGAGAAAGGGGGATCAGCCCCAGCATTTT.

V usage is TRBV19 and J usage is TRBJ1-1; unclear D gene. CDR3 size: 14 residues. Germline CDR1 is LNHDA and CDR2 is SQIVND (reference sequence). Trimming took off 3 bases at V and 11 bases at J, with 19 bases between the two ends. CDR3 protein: CASSISAENKPAFF. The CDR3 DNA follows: TGTGCCAGTAGTATCAGCGCCGAAAATAAACCGGCTTTCTTT.

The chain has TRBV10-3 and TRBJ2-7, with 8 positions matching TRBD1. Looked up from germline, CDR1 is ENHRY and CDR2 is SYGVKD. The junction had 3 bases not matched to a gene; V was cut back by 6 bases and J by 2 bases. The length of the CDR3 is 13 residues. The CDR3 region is CAIRGQEPYEQYF. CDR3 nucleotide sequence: TGTGCCATCAGGGGACAGGAACCCTACGAGCAGTACTTC.

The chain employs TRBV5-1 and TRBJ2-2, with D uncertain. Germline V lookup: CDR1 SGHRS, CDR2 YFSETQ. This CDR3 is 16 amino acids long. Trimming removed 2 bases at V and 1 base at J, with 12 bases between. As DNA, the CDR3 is TGCGCCAGCAGCTTAGCGAATCATGTGAACACCGGGGAGCTGTTTTTT. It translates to CASSLANHVNTGELFF.

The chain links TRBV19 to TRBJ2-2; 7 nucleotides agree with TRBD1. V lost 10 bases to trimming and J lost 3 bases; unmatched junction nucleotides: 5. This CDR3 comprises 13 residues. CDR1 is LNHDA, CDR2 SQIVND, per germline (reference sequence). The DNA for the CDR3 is TGTGCCATAAGGACAGGCGACACCGGGGAGCTGTTTTTT. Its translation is CAIRTGDTGELFF.

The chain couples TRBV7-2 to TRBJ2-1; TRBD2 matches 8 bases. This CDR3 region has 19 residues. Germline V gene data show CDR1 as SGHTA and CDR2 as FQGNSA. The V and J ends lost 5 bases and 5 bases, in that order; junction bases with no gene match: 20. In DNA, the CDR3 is TGTGCCAGCAGCGCCATTTTGGGCCTGGTGCGGGGGGCCCACAATGAGCAGTTCTTC. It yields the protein CASSAILGLVRGAHNEQFF.

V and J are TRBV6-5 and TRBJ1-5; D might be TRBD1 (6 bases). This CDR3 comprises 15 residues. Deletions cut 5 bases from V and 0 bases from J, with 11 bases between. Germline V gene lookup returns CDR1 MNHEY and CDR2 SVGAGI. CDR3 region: CASSPQGNSNQPQHF. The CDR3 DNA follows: TGTGCCAGCAGTCCTCAGGGGAATAGCAATCAGCCCCAGCATTTT.

In DNA form, the CDR3 reads TGTGCCAGCAGTCTCGGCGCAGGCAGGGTAAACTATGGCTACACCTTC. Protein product: CASSLGAGRVNYGYTF. The chain joins TRBV25-1 to TRBJ1-2; the D gene is possibly TRBD1 (5 bases). Germline V CDR1 and CDR2: MGHDK, SYGVNS. The CDR3 sequence is 16 residues long. Trimming removed 5 bases at V and 2 bases at J, with 18 bases between.

CDR3 in amino acids: CASRDRGLIYGYTF. As DNA, the CDR3 is TGTGCCAGCAGGGACAGGGGGCTTATCTATGGCTACACCTTC. This sequence joins TRBV5-4 and TRBJ1-2, with TRBD1 matching over 11 bases. There are 14 residues in the CDR3. The trim removed 5 bases at V and 4 bases at J, leaving 4 bases unmatched. Germline CDR1 reads SGHNT; CDR2 reads YYREEE (reference sequence).

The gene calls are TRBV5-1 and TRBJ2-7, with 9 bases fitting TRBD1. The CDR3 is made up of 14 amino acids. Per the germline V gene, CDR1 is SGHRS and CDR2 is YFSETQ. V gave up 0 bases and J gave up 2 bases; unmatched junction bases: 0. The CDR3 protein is CASSLGTGAYEQYF. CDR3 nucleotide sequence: TGCGCCAGCAGCTTGGGGACAGGGGCCTACGAGCAGTACTTC. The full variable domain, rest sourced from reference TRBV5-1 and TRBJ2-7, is KAGVTQTPRYLIKTRGQQVTLSCSPISGHRSVSWYQQTPGQGLQFLFEYFSETQRNKGNFPGRFSGRQFSNSRSEMNVSTLELGDSALYLCASSLGTGAYEQYFGPGTRLTVT.

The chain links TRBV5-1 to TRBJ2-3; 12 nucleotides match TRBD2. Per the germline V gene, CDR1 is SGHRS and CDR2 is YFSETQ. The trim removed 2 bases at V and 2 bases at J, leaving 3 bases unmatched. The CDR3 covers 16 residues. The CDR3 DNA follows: TGCGCCAGCAGCTTAAGACTAGCGGGGGACACAGATACGCAGTATTTT. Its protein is CASSLRLAGDTDTQYF.

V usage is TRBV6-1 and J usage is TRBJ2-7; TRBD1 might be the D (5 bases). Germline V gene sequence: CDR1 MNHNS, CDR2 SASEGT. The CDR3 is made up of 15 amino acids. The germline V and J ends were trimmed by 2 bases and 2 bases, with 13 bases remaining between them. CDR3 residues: CASSELSRGTYEQYF. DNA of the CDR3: TGTGCCAGCAGTGAACTTAGTAGGGGCACCTACGAGCAGTACTTC.

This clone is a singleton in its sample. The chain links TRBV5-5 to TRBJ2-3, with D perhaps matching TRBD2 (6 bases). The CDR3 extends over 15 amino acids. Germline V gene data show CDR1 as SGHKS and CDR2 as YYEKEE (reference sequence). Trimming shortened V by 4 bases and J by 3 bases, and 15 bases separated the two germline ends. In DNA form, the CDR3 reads TGTGCCAGCAGCCTAGATGGGACTGGTACAGATACGCAGTATTTT. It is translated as CASSLDGTGTDTQYF.